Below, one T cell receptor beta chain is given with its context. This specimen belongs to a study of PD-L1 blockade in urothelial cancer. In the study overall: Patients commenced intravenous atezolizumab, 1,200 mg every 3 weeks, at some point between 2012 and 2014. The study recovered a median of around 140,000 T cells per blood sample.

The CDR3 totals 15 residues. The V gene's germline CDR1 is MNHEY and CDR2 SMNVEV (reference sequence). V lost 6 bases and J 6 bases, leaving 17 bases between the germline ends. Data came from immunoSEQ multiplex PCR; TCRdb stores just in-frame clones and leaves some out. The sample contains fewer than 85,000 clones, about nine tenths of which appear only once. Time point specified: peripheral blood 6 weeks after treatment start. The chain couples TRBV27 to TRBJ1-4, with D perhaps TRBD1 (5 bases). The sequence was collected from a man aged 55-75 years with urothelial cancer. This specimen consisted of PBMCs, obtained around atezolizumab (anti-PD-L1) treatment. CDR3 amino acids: CASRSTGGIHEKLFF. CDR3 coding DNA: TGTGCCAGCAGGTCCACGGGGGGAATCCATGAAAAACTGTTTTTT. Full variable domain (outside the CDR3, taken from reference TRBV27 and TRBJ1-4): EAQVTQNPRYLITVTGKKLTVTCSQNMNHEYMSWYRQDPGLGLRQIYYSMNVEVTDKGDVPEGYKVSRKEKRNFPLILESPSPNQTSLYFCASRSTGGIHEKLFFGSGTQLSVL.